This T cell receptor beta chain was documented in a study of T cell responses to AZD1222 COVID-19 vaccine. Study observations and caveats: Repertoire samples came only from after the peak T cell response.

The V segment lost 4 bases and the J segment 2 bases; nucleotides outside the gene matches: 7. The CDR3 totals 16 residues. Germline V gives CDR1 SGHTA, CDR2 FQGTGA. Turning to this clone: Antigen specificity is unknown.

The data were produced by immunoSEQ multiplex PCR, yet TCRdb's version contains in-frame clones alone and is incomplete. Here the sample spans about 140,000 clones, roughly nine tenths being singletons. The starting material was peripheral blood, obtained 28 days after the second AZD1222 dose. The TCR was taken from an adult who received the AZD1222 COVID-19 vaccine. V and J are TRBV7-3 and TRBJ2-1, with 8 positions matching TRBD2. CDR3: CASSSYGGAAYNEQFF. In DNA, the CDR3 is TGTGCCAGCAGCTCGTACGGGGGGGCTGCCTACAATGAGCAGTTCTTC.